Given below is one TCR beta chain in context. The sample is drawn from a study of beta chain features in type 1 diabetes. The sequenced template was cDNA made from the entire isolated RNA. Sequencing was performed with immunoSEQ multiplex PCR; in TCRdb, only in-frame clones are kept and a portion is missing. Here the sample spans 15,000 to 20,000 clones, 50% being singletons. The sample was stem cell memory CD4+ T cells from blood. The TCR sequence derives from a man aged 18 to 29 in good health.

CDR3 sequence: CASSPPPGQAAEAFF. DNA of the CDR3: TGTGCCAGCAGCCCACCCCCCGGACAGGCGGCTGAAGCTTTCTTT. The V call is TRBV9, the J call TRBJ1-1, with 7 bases lining up with TRBD1. J gave up 6 bases and V 4 bases, and 12 bases lay outside the gene matches. The CDR3 is 15 amino acids. CDR1 is SGDLS and CDR2 is YYNGEE in the germline V gene.